The rows below give T cell receptor beta chains drawn from one sample of a study of OX40 agonist ivuxolimab in advanced cancers. Method: immunoSEQ multiplex PCR; TCRdb's copy keeps in-frame clones and lacks some. The profile shows just under 65,000 clones, 70% to 90% of them singletons. The sequencing here drew on CD4+ or CD8+ T cells sorted from blood, taken in a trial of the OX40 agonist ivuxolimab. The source is an adult with an advanced solid tumor such as melanoma, head and neck, liver or kidney cancer. Each CDR3 is given with its conserved first and last residue. A D gene is named only where the DNA matches it firmly. Expanded clones are given a class, and other clones once, few, many or no size at all.

j_call,v_call,clone_size,d_call,cdr3_aa,cdr3_nt
TRBJ2-7,TRBV19,-,-,CASSIRHDSAILYEQYF,TGTGCCAGTAGTATCCGTCATGATAGCGCGATTCTCTACGAGCAGTACTTC
TRBJ1-6,TRBV18,once,-,CASSPSSAINSPLHF,TGTGCCAGCTCACCGTCCTCAGCGATTAATTCACCCCTCCACTTT
TRBJ1-5,TRBV10-3,-,TRBD1,CAISEDRGNQPQHF,TGTGCCATCAGTGAGGACAGGGGTAATCAGCCCCAGCATTTT
TRBJ2-3,TRBV7-9,-,TRBD2,CASSSGLAGPTDTQYF,TGTGCCAGCAGCTCCGGACTAGCGGGACCCACAGATACGCAGTATTTT
TRBJ1-5,TRBV6-5,once,-,CASSYSGMLNQPQHF,TGTGCCAGCAGTTACTCTGGCATGCTCAATCAGCCCCAGCATTTT
TRBJ1-6,TRBV21-1,-,-,CASSKAIRDSNSPLHF,TGTGCCAGCAGCAAAGCCATCCGGGACTCGAATTCACCCCTCCACTTT
TRBJ1-1,TRBV5-1,-,-,CASSWGNRGEAFF,TGCGCCAGCAGCTGGGGGAATAGGGGTGAAGCTTTCTTT
TRBJ2-3,TRBV29-1,-,TRBD1,CSALPQGRPDTQYF,TGCAGCGCCTTACCACAGGGGCGCCCAGATACGCAGTATTTT
TRBJ2-7,TRBV4-1,-,-,CASSRSGTASYEQYF,TGCGCCAGCAGCCGAAGCGGGACAGCCTCCTACGAGCAGTACTTC
TRBJ1-5,TRBV28,-,TRBD1,CASNSGGADQPQHF,TGTGCCAGCAACTCAGGGGGCGCGGATCAGCCCCAGCATTTT
TRBJ2-3,TRBV5-1,-,-,CASSKTGTMADTQYF,TGCGCCAGCAGCAAAACCGGGACCATGGCAGATACGCAGTATTTT
TRBJ2-2,TRBV7-8,once,-,CASSLSGNTGELFF,TGTGCCAGCAGCTTATCAGGGAACACCGGGGAGCTGTTTTTT
TRBJ2-7,TRBV5-4,-,TRBD2,CASSLGSGGGFSYEQYF,TGTGCCAGCAGCTTGGGTAGCGGGGGCGGGTTCTCCTACGAGCAGTACTTC
TRBJ1-5,TRBV15,few,-,CATSRESRQPQHF,TGTGCCACCAGCAGAGAAAGTCGGCAGCCCCAGCATTTT
TRBJ2-3,TRBV4-2,-,-,CASSQGGGDSHSTDTQYF,TGTGCCAGCAGCCAGGGGGGAGGGGACAGTCATAGCACAGATACGCAGTATTTT
TRBJ1-2,TRBV11-2,-,TRBD1,CASSLVTGGEGYTF,TGTGCCAGCAGCTTAGTAACAGGGGGCGAGGGCTACACCTTC
TRBJ1-2,TRBV5-7,-,TRBD1,CASSLRGQGNYGYTF,TGTGCCAGCAGCTTGAGGGGACAGGGAAACTATGGCTACACCTTC
TRBJ1-1,TRBV4-2,-,TRBD1,CASSQDRDRGENTEAFF,TGTGCCAGCAGCCAAGATCGGGACAGGGGCGAGAACACTGAAGCTTTCTTT
TRBJ1-1,TRBV5-1,-,-,CASSLTQFEAFF,TGCGCCAGCAGCTTGACCCAATTTGAAGCTTTCTTT
TRBJ2-7,TRBV28,once,TRBD2,CASSLAGGIYEQYF,TGTGCCAGCAGTCTAGCGGGAGGAATCTACGAGCAGTACTTC
TRBJ2-5,TRBV5-6,once,TRBD1,CASSAGTGKYF,TGTGCCAGCAGCGCCGGGACAGGGAAGTACTTC
TRBJ2-2,TRBV28,once,-,CASSSGVGGWSGELFF,TGTGCCAGCAGTTCCGGGGTCGGAGGGTGGTCCGGGGAGCTGTTTTTT
TRBJ2-2,TRBV5-1,-,TRBD1,CASSRGRGQTNTGELFF,TGCGCCAGCAGCAGGGGGCGCGGACAGACGAACACCGGGGAGCTGTTTTTT
TRBJ1-2,TRBV5-1,-,TRBD1,CASSSRGRGVWRTTSAYGYTF,TGCGCCAGCAGCTCCCGTGGCAGGGGGGTATGGCGTACCACGTCGGCGTATGGCTACACCTTC
TRBJ2-7,TRBV2,-,TRBD1,CASTLDREVYEQYF,TGTGCCAGCACCCTGGACAGGGAAGTCTACGAGCAGTACTTC
TRBJ2-5,TRBV2,-,-,CASSANRYQETQYF,TGTGCCAGCAGTGCGAACAGGTACCAAGAGACCCAGTACTTC
TRBJ1-2,TRBV28,once,-,CASSFGYGYGYTF,TGTGCCAGCAGTTTTGGGTACGGCTATGGCTACACCTTC
TRBJ1-1,TRBV7-2,once,-,CASSPSSRWNTEAFF,TGTGCCAGCAGCCCCTCGAGCCGATGGAACACTGAAGCTTTCTTT
TRBJ2-3,TRBV14,-,-,CASSLTKAGFTDTQYF,TGTGCCAGCAGCCTAACTAAGGCGGGTTTCACAGATACGCAGTATTTT
TRBJ1-6,TRBV9,once,-,CASSAGQKNSPLHF,TGTGCCAGCAGCGCCGGACAGAAGAATTCACCCCTCCACTTT
TRBJ2-5,TRBV7-9,-,-,CASSYRDGLQETQYF,TGTGCCAGCAGCTACCGGGACGGATTACAAGAGACCCAGTACTTC
TRBJ2-6,TRBV19,-,-,CASSPQAGIGANVLTF,TGTGCCAGTAGCCCTCAGGCAGGGATCGGGGCCAACGTCCTGACTTTC
TRBJ2-1,TRBV30,-,-,CAWRGSGPYNEQFF,TGTGCCTGGAGGGGGAGCGGACCTTACAATGAGCAGTTCTTC
TRBJ2-3,TRBV4-3,-,-,CASSQDVGPLEGDTQYF,TGCGCCAGCAGCCAAGACGTAGGGCCCTTAGAAGGAGATACGCAGTATTTT
TRBJ1-2,TRBV28,-,-,CASSLFGGTYGYTF,TGTGCCAGCAGTTTATTCGGGGGGACCTATGGCTACACCTTC
TRBJ1-4,TRBV2,-,TRBD1,CASRIGQAGFIGEKLFF,TGTGCCAGCAGGATTGGACAGGCGGGGTTCATCGGCGAAAAACTGTTTTTT
TRBJ2-2,TRBV5-1,-,-,CATGAGLNTGELFF,TGCGCCACTGGGGCGGGCCTAAACACCGGGGAGCTGTTTTTT
TRBJ2-5,TRBV29-1,-,TRBD1,CSVYRDRGQETQYF,TGCAGCGTGTACCGGGACAGGGGCCAAGAGACCCAGTACTTC
TRBJ1-2,TRBV30,-,TRBD1,CAWTLGQGSVYGYTF,TGTGCCTGGACCCTGGGACAGGGTAGCGTCTATGGCTACACCTTC
TRBJ1-2,TRBV2,-,TRBD1,CASTTTGTGHVGEGYTF,TGTGCCAGCACGACGACCGGGACAGGGCATGTTGGGGAAGGCTACACCTTC
TRBJ2-5,TRBV6-4,-,-,CASSEAKSQETQYF,TGTGCCAGCAGTGAGGCCAAGAGCCAAGAGACCCAGTACTTC
TRBJ2-3,TRBV11-3,few,-,CASSLTSSTDTQYF,TGTGCCAGCAGCTTAACGTCCAGCACAGATACGCAGTATTTT